The 4 T cell receptor beta chains given below trace back to one sample, sequenced in a study of beta chain features in type 1 diabetes. The entirety of the isolated RNA underwent reverse transcription, so expressed TCRB transcripts were sequenced. The method was immunoSEQ multiplex PCR; TCRdb's version includes in-frame clones alone and lacks a portion of them. In the table there are about 660,000 clones, more than 13% of which are singletons. Study-wide points: Moderately but significantly shorter TCRB CDR3s were found in Type 1 diabetes patients in all four CD4+ subsets.

Their target antigens are unknown. The sequenced sample was naive CD4+ T cells from blood. These receptors came from a man aged 18 to 35 with type 1 diabetes.

This clone was observed a handful of times. The chain carries TRBV7-2 and TRBJ2-3; D remains ambiguous. Germline loops: CDR1 SGHTA, CDR2 FQGNSA. The CDR3 loop spans 15 amino acids. V lost 5 bases, J lost 7 bases, and 19 bases lay in between. CDR3 nucleotide sequence: TGTGCCAGCAGCGCCCGGACGAATCCCGGGTATACGCAGTATTTT. Its protein product is CASSARTNPGYTQYF.

The genes are TRBV2 and TRBJ2-7; 8 bases agree with TRBD2. Germline loops: CDR1 SNHLY, CDR2 FYNNEI. V lost 7 bases and J lost 6; bases outside the gene matches: 8. The CDR3 length is 13 residues. This chain's CDR3 is CASTSGRRGEQYF. As DNA, the CDR3 is TGTGCCAGCACCAGCGGGAGACGGGGCGAGCAGTACTTC. The whole variable domain, remainder taken from reference TRBV2 and TRBJ2-7, is EPEVTQTPSHQVTQMGQEVILRCVPISNHLYFYWYRQILGQKVEFLVSFYNNEISEKSEIFDDQFSVERPDGSNFTLKIRSTKLEDSAMYFCASTSGRRGEQYFGPGTRLTVT.

This clone has only a few counts. The chain links TRBV2 to TRBJ1-4; tentative D call: TRBD1 (5 bases). Germline V gives CDR1 SNHLY, CDR2 FYNNEI. Trimming took 7 bases from V and 7 from J, leaving 13 bases between them. The CDR3 spans 13 residues. CDR3 sequence: CASIWQGGEKLFF. As DNA, the CDR3 is TGTGCCAGCATATGGCAGGGCGGTGAAAAACTGTTTTTT.

The chain combines TRBV30 with TRBJ1-2; no clear D gene. This CDR3 is 14 amino acids long. Trimming left V 2 bases short and J 9 bases short, with 19 bases between. CDR1 is GTSNPN, CDR2 SVGIG, per germline (reference sequence). CDR3 in amino acids: CAWSPPGVRRRYTF. CDR3 nucleotides: TGTGCCTGGAGTCCCCCCGGGGTGAGAAGGCGCTACACCTTC.